These T cell receptor beta chains were read from a single sample in a study of Graves' ophthalmopathy and Graves' hyperthyroidism. TCRdb used MiXCR to reprocess the multiplex PCR reads, holding one entry per CDR3 protein. The table lists under 250,000 distinct CDR3 sequences, under 25% of them singletons. Sequenced sample: peripheral blood. The origin of the receptors is a woman aged 45-65 years with Graves' ophthalmopathy. Both conserved end residues are part of each CDR3. The D gene is left open where the match is weak. Size is stated for part of the rows, as once, few or many counts, or as a class when the clone is expanded.

>TRBV28|TRBD1|TRBJ2-7|many
CASGTRRGQGAGEQYF
TGTGCCAGCGGAACCCGCAGGGGACAGGGGGCGGGGGAGCAGTACTTC
>TRBV28|TRBD1|TRBJ1-6|many
CASTITGQGDSPLHF
TGTGCCAGCACTATCACTGGACAGGGGGATTCACCCCTCCACTTT
>TRBV18|TRBD1|TRBJ2-7|few
CASSPQGAQEQYF
TGTGCCAGCTCACCACAGGGGGCTCAAGAGCAGTACTTC
>TRBV24-1|NA|TRBJ2-2|NA
CAISGSRRGTGELFF
TGTGCCATCAGTGGGTCCCGCCGAGGAACCGGGGAGCTGTTTTTT
>TRBV12-3/TRBV12-4|NA|TRBJ2-2|NA
CASSPPLATGELFF
TGTGCCAGCAGTCCCCCCCTAGCAACCGGGGAGCTGTTTTTT
>TRBV7-2|TRBD1|TRBJ1-3|few
CASSYDRASGNTIYF
TGTGCCAGCAGCTATGACAGGGCATCTGGAAACACCATATATTTT
>TRBV20-1|TRBD1|TRBJ1-2|many
CSARNGDSNYGYTF
TGCAGTGCTAGGAATGGGGACAGTAACTATGGCTACACCTTC
>TRBV19|NA|TRBJ2-5|NA
CASSLNTDLETQYF
TGTGCCAGTAGTTTGAACACAGACCTGGAGACCCAGTACTTC
>TRBV6-5|NA|TRBJ1-6|many
CASSYFPQGGPIHF
TGTGCCAGCAGTTACTTTCCTCAGGGCGGGCCTATCCACTTT
>TRBV7-8|TRBD2|TRBJ2-7|NA
CASNPGTSGTVFEQYF
TGTGCCAGCAACCCGGGGACTAGCGGGACCGTATTCGAGCAGTACTTC
>TRBV5-1|NA|TRBJ1-1|many
CASSPSGPQGAFF
TGCGCCAGCAGCCCCTCGGGTCCCCAAGGGGCTTTCTTT
>TRBV20-1|TRBD2|TRBJ2-5|many
CSARDGGDYKETQYF
TGCAGTGCTAGAGATGGAGGGGACTATAAGGAGACCCAGTACTTC
>TRBV7-2|NA|TRBJ2-5|many
CASSLEVSLETQYF
TGTGCCAGCAGCTTAGAGGTCAGTCTAGAGACCCAGTACTTC
>TRBV24-1|TRBD1|TRBJ2-2|NA
CATSDPGQGGNAGELFF
TGTGCCACCAGTGATCCGGGACAGGGAGGTAACGCCGGGGAGCTGTTTTTT
>TRBV12-3/TRBV12-4|TRBD1|TRBJ1-1|many
CASSTTGVNTEAFF
TGTGCCAGCAGTACGACAGGGGTGAACACTGAAGCTTTCTTT
>TRBV7-2|NA|TRBJ1-1|few
CASSLGSDPGLAFF
TGTGCCAGCAGCTTAGGGTCAGACCCGGGCCTGGCTTTCTTT
>TRBV27|NA|TRBJ2-7|many
CASREASGASEQYF
TGTGCCAGTAGGGAGGCGTCTGGAGCATCCGAGCAGTACTTC
>TRBV5-1|NA|TRBJ1-5|few
CASSLAGGSEPQHF
TGCGCCAGCAGCTTGGCTGGGGGGAGCGAGCCCCAGCATTTT
>TRBV6-1|TRBD1|TRBJ2-7|many
CASRNSGTGTREQYF
TGTGCCAGCAGGAACTCCGGGACAGGGACGCGCGAGCAGTACTTC
>TRBV6-1|NA|TRBJ2-2|many
CASSRASTGVSTGELFF
TGTGCCAGCAGCCGGGCCTCCACGGGGGTCTCCACCGGGGAGCTGTTTTTT
>TRBV6-5|NA|TRBJ2-7|NA
CASSWTRSYEQYF
TGTGCCAGCAGTTGGACAAGATCCTACGAGCAGTACTTC
>TRBV2|TRBD2|TRBJ2-7|many
CASRDWTSGNYEQYF
TGTGCCAGCAGGGACTGGACTAGCGGGAACTACGAGCAGTACTTC
>TRBV19|TRBD1|TRBJ2-2|many
CASSVSGGWMTGELFF
TGTGCCAGTAGTGTGTCAGGGGGCTGGATGACCGGGGAGCTGTTTTTT
>TRBV12-3/TRBV12-4|NA|TRBJ2-1|many
CASSAIQQNNEQFF
TGTGCCAGCAGCGCGATTCAGCAAAACAATGAGCAGTTCTTC
>TRBV24-1|NA|TRBJ2-7|many
CATSMGPYEQYF
TGTGCCACCAGTATGGGCCCCTACGAGCAGTACTTC
>TRBV19|NA|TRBJ1-5|many
CASRGQINQPQHF
TGTGCCAGTAGAGGACAGATCAATCAGCCCCAGCATTTT
>TRBV20-1|TRBD2|TRBJ2-7|many
CSVSSGPPYYEQYF
TGCAGTGTCTCTAGCGGACCGCCGTACTACGAGCAGTACTTC
>TRBV7-2|NA|TRBJ1-2|many
CASSSVTGSSYGYTF
TGTGCCAGCAGCTCGGTTACAGGTTCGAGCTATGGCTACACCTTC
>TRBV20-1|TRBD1|TRBJ2-5|many
CSAPLADRPSLGQYF
TGCAGTGCCCCGCTGGCGGACAGGCCCTCTTTAGGCCAGTACTTC
>TRBV12-3/TRBV12-4|NA|TRBJ1-2|NA
CASSHSRTDGYTF
TGTGCCAGCAGCCATTCTCGGACAGATGGCTACACCTTC
>TRBV6-5|NA|TRBJ2-6|many
CASSSRSSGANVLTF
TGTGCCAGCAGTTCACGGAGCTCTGGGGCCAACGTCCTGACTTTC
>TRBV12-3/TRBV12-4|NA|TRBJ2-7|many
CASSIDRTYEQYF
TGTGCCAGCAGTATAGACAGAACCTACGAGCAGTACTTC
>TRBV5-1|NA|TRBJ2-6|many
CASSFRELGANVLTF
TGCGCCAGCAGCTTCCGGGAGCTCGGGGCCAACGTCCTGACTTTC
>TRBV27|NA|TRBJ1-5|NA
CTSSGVGQPQHF
TGTACCAGCTCTGGCGTGGGTCAGCCCCAGCATTTT
>TRBV30|NA|TRBJ2-5|many
CAWSVETQYF
TGTGCCTGGAGTGTGGAGACCCAGTACTTC
>TRBV5-5|NA|TRBJ2-7|few
CASSLGLSAILYEQYF
TGTGCCAGCAGCTTGGGTCTGTCGGCAATCCTCTACGAGCAGTACTTC
>TRBV20-1|NA|TRBJ1-3|many
CSARGRRAGGNTIYF
TGCAGTGCTAGGGGGAGGAGGGCAGGGGGAAACACCATATATTTT
>TRBV4-1|NA|TRBJ2-7|few
CASSQDPTNLEQYF
TGCGCCAGCAGCCAAGATCCGACGAATCTCGAGCAGTACTTC
>TRBV28|NA|TRBJ1-2|few
CASRTYREGGYTF
TGTGCCAGCAGAACATACAGGGAGGGCGGCTACACCTTC
>TRBV30|TRBD1|TRBJ2-7|NA
CAWSRQGPSEQYF
TGTGCCTGGAGTCGACAGGGGCCTAGCGAGCAGTACTTC
>TRBV12-3/TRBV12-4|TRBD1|TRBJ1-6|many
CASNPTGGLSPLHF
TGTGCCAGCAACCCGACAGGGGGCCTTTCACCCCTCCACTTT
>TRBV7-2|NA|TRBJ2-7|many
CASSITTGTSYEQYF
TGTGCCAGCAGCATCACCACCGGGACTTCCTACGAGCAGTACTTC
>TRBV20-1|NA|TRBJ2-5|many
CSATQWETQYF
TGCAGTGCTACCCAGTGGGAGACCCAGTACTTC
>TRBV25-1|NA|TRBJ2-7|NA
CASSDASVLVYEQYF
TGTGCCAGCAGTGACGCCAGCGTCTTAGTCTACGAGCAGTACTTC
>TRBV3-1|NA|TRBJ1-1|once
CASSQPGGTEAFF
TGTGCCAGCAGCCAACCGGGTGGTACTGAAGCTTTCTTT
>TRBV28|NA|TRBJ2-2|NA
CASIGNGLRKGLFF
TGTGCCAGCATCGGGAACGGCCTTCGTAAGGGGCTGTTTTTT
>TRBV27|NA|TRBJ1-2|many
CASSQGRGGTYGYTF
TGTGCCAGCAGCCAGGGAAGGGGAGGGACTTATGGCTACACCTTC
>TRBV28|TRBD1|TRBJ1-6|many
CASSLKRQGVNSPLHF
TGTGCCAGCAGTTTAAAGAGACAGGGTGTTAATTCACCCCTCCACTTT
>TRBV4-1|NA|TRBJ1-5|many
CASSRARDQPQHF
TGCGCCAGCAGCCGAGCGAGGGATCAGCCCCAGCATTTT
>TRBV6-1|NA|TRBJ2-6|many
CASGPSGANVLTF
TGTGCCAGCGGGCCCTCTGGGGCCAACGTCCTGACTTTC
>TRBV12-3/TRBV12-4|NA|TRBJ1-1|many
CASSPLGVNTEAFF
TGTGCCAGCAGTCCCCTGGGGGTGAACACTGAAGCTTTCTTT
>TRBV12-3/TRBV12-4|NA|TRBJ1-1|NA
CASTLGDSRNTEAFF
TGTGCCAGCACTCTGGGAGACAGTCGGAACACTGAAGCTTTCTTT
>TRBV7-8|NA|TRBJ2-7|many
CASSHKPSLSYEQYF
TGTGCCAGCAGCCATAAACCATCTCTCTCCTACGAGCAGTACTTC
>TRBV19|TRBD1|TRBJ1-5|few
CASSTDLTGLGNQPQHF
TGTGCCAGTAGTACCGACCTGACAGGGTTGGGCAATCAGCCCCAGCATTTT
>TRBV4-1|NA|TRBJ2-4|NA
CASSPRDTVLPGAKNIQYF
TGCGCCAGCAGCCCCAGGGACACCGTACTCCCCGGGGCCAAAAACATTCAGTACTTC